This T cell receptor beta chain appears in the sequencing data of a study of shared clonotypes between healthy human individuals. Study in general: Per donor, three plates held CD4 naive cells, three held CD4 memory, two held CD8 naive and one held CD8 memory.

As for this clone: As yet, its antigen is unknown.

The protocol was immunoSEQ multiplex PCR, while the TCRdb copy is restricted to in-frame clones and leaves out a portion. The data contain millions of clones, 85% to 95% of them seen just once; the ten biggest clones take up more than 0.1%. Germline V gene sequence: CDR1 MNHNY, CDR2 SVGAGI (reference sequence). The CDR3 has 16 amino acids. The ends were cut back, 5 bases at V and 6 bases at J, with 20 bases in the middle. Overall study findings and caveats: The generation probabilities recorded for non-shared clonotypes fell below those of clonotypes shared by all four donors. Shared across a handful of donors were approximately 5% of the naive CD4 clonotypes. The small donor group covered limited genetic and exposure diversity.

The TCR originated in a man between 18 and 29 years old in good health. Sequenced material: naive CD4+ T cells sorted from blood. Documented subset: CD45RA+ positively selected. The chain has TRBV6-6 and TRBJ2-4, with D perhaps matching TRBD1 (6 bases). The CDR3 DNA follows: TGTGCCAGCAGTCCCAACAGGGACCCCATACCAAACATTCAGTACTTC. Translation: CASSPNRDPIPNIQYF.